A single sample gave rise to the 10 T cell receptor beta chains below, sequenced in a study of T-cell memory formation after mild COVID-19. One entry per CDR3 protein results from TCRdb running MiXCR on the 5' RACE reads. The sample includes about 210,000 distinct CDR3 sequences, about 10% of them seen just once. The specimen was PBMCs or a T cell subset sorted from them (not recorded which). The receptors here all came from a man aged 18 to 35 who had mild COVID-19 (a few samples of this study predate the infection). Cell type and time point are not known.

The genes are TRBV5-4 and TRBJ2-3, with D uncertain. V was cut by 6 bases and J by 4 bases, with 12 bases left in between. Germline V gene sequence: CDR1 SGHNT, CDR2 YYREEE (reference sequence). This CDR3 spans 13 amino acids. The CDR3 is CASKTNLADTQYF. As DNA, the CDR3 is TGTGCCAGCAAGACAAACCTAGCAGATACGCAGTATTTT.

This clonotype turned up a few times. The chain carries TRBV6-5 and TRBJ2-5; possible D gene TRBD2, 6 bases. The CDR3 extends over 14 amino acids. V dropped 2 bases and J dropped 7 bases, with 14 bases sitting between them. Germline V gives CDR1 MNHEY, CDR2 SVGAGI. The CDR3 coding sequence is TGTGCCAGCAGTTACGTGGGAACCGGGGGGACCCAGTACTTC. It yields the protein CASSYVGTGGTQYF.

The chain carries TRBV7-2 and TRBJ2-5, with a weak D call TRBD2 (6 bases). The CDR3 totals 15 residues. V was clipped by 4 bases and J by 1 base, with 13 bases between them. Germline CDR1 and CDR2: SGHTA and FQGNSA. The CDR3: CASSSRPGLQETQYF. The CDR3, as DNA: TGTGCCAGCAGCTCGCGCCCGGGACTCCAAGAGACCCAGTACTTC.

Only a few counts were recorded for this clonotype. The genes are TRBV4-3 and TRBJ1-2; TRBD1 aligns across 7 bases. Germline V gene lookup returns CDR1 LGHNA and CDR2 YSLEER. CDR3 length: 16 residues. J was trimmed by 5 bases and V by 1 base; bases with no gene match: 10. CDR3 nucleotide sequence: TGCGCCAGCAGCCAAGCCCCCGGAGGGGGCATGTATGGCTACACCTTC. Its translation is CASSQAPGGGMYGYTF.

This clonotype has more than one count but fewer than ten. This chain joins TRBV9 and TRBJ2-2; 10 nucleotides agree with TRBD1. Trimming took 3 bases from V and 5 from J; bases not matched to a gene: 4. This CDR3 has 15 amino acids. Per germline, CDR1 SGDLS and CDR2 YYNGEE. The CDR3 coding sequence is TGTGCCAGCAGCGCCGACAGGGGGCAGACCGGGGAGCTGTTTTTT. Translation gives CASSADRGQTGELFF.

This clonotype was seen more than once but under ten times. V gene TRBV5-6 combines with J gene TRBJ2-2; no firm D call. Germline V gene sequence: CDR1 SGHDT, CDR2 YYEEEE. This CDR3 region has 15 residues. V lost 0 bases and J 3 bases, leaving 9 bases between the germline ends. CDR3 nucleotide sequence: TGTGCCAGCAGCTTGGAAGGCCTAGACACCGGGGAGCTGTTTTTT. It translates to CASSLEGLDTGELFF.

The chain employs TRBV19 and TRBJ1-5, with D possibly being TRBD1 (5 bases). Germline V CDR1 and CDR2: LNHDA, SQIVND (reference sequence). The CDR3 covers 14 residues. V was clipped by 2 bases and J by 8 bases, with 13 bases between them. CDR3 coding DNA: TGTGCCAGTAGTATAAGGGACCGAGGTGAGCCCCAGCATTTT. Its protein product is CASSIRDRGEPQHF.

The J gene is TRBJ2-7, the V gene TRBV5-1; maybe TRBD1 (5 bases). This CDR3 is 14 amino acids long. V was trimmed by 3 bases and J by 7 bases, leaving 17 bases between them. Germline-derived CDR1 and CDR2 are SGHRS and YFSETQ. In DNA form, the CDR3 reads TGCGCCAGCAGCTCCCTCGCCAGGGCTAATGAGCAGTACGTC. Its protein is CASSSLARANEQYV.

This clonotype has more than one count but fewer than ten. The V and J genes are TRBV9 and TRBJ1-1; no clear D gene. V lost 4 bases to trimming and J lost 1 base, with 8 bases between them. This CDR3 is built from 13 residues. The germline V gene has CDR1 SGDLS and CDR2 YYNGEE. In nucleotides, the CDR3 is TGTGCCAGCAGCCCCGAGGGGAACACTGAAGCTTTCTTT. This sequence encodes CASSPEGNTEAFF. The variable domain in full, with the rest retrieved from reference TRBV9 and TRBJ1-1, is DSGVTQTPKHLITATGQRVTLRCSPRSGDLSVYWYQQSLDQGLQFLIQYYNGEERAKGNILERFSAQQFPDLHSELNLSSLELGDSALYFCASSPEGNTEAFFGQGTRLTVV.

This chain connects TRBV29-1 to TRBJ2-7; 8 bases map to TRBD1. Germline CDR1 is SQVTM and CDR2 is ANQGSEA. The CDR3 is made up of 14 amino acids. V shed 6 bases, J shed 2 bases, and the junction held 9 bases outside the gene matches. CDR3 in DNA: TGCAGCGTCCAAAAGACAGGGGACCCCTACGAGCAGTACTTC. Translation: CSVQKTGDPYEQYF.